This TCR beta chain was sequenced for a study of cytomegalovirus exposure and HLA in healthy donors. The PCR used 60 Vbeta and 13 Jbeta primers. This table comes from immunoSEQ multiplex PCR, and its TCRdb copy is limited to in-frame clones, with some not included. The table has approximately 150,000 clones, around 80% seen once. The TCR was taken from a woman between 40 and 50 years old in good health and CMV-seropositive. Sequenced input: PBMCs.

This CDR3 is CASSLGANTGELFF. The CDR3 nucleotides are TGCGCCAGCAGCTTGGGGGCCAACACCGGGGAGCTGTTTTTT. This chain joins TRBV5-1 and TRBJ2-2; D call uncertain. The CDR3 extends over 14 amino acids. The germline CDR1 and CDR2 sequences are SGHRS and YFSETQ. Trimming stripped 0 bases from V and 2 bases from J, with 5 bases between.